These 18 T cell receptor beta chains were sequenced from one sample in a study of T cells in Graves' hyperthyroidism and ophthalmopathy. RNA transcripts served as the template for amplifying TCR beta CDR3 regions. Using the HTBI primer set, a first-round RT-PCR was run on the TCR CDR3. MiXCR, run by TCRdb on the multiplex PCR reads, gives a single entry per CDR3 protein. Among around 350,000 distinct CDR3 sequences listed, roughly 19% were seen once. The specimen was blood. The receptors here all came from a woman aged 18-29 years with Graves' hyperthyroidism.

The table lists this clonotype with many counts. J is TRBJ1-1 and V is TRBV6-5, with D possibly being TRBD1 (5 bases). CDR3 length: 13 residues. Germline assignment: CDR1 MNHEY and CDR2 SVGAGI. Trimming removed 5 bases from V and 7 bases from J, with 14 bases in between. The CDR3 DNA follows: TGTGCCAGCAGTCACCGGGGCGTACTTGAAGCTTTCTTT. Protein product: CASSHRGVLEAFF.

This clonotype was recorded many times. The J gene is TRBJ2-5, the V gene TRBV7-3; 8 bases agree with TRBD2. Trimming removed 5 bases from V and 2 bases from J; junction bases left unmatched: 7. The CDR3 is 15 residues long. Germline CDR1 SGHTA, CDR2 FQGTGA. CDR3 nucleotide sequence: TGTGCCAGCAGCCGACGGGGGGGCCCGCAAGAGACCCAGTACTTC. Translation: CASSRRGGPQETQYF. The full variable domain, its missing parts supplied by reference TRBV7-3 and TRBJ2-5, is GAGVSQTPSNKVTEKGKYVELRCDPISGHTALYWYRQSLGQGPEFLIYFQGTGAADDSGLPNDRFFAVRPEGSVSTLKIQRTERGDSAVYLCASSRRGGPQETQYFGPGTRLLVL.

Many counts were recorded for this clonotype. The rearrangement joins TRBV5-1 to TRBJ2-7; D is uncertain. CDR1 is SGHRS and CDR2 is YFSETQ in the germline V gene. The CDR3 totals 14 residues. V was cut by 1 base and J by 0 bases, with 8 bases left in between. The chain's CDR3 is CASSLSWASYEQYF. In DNA form, the CDR3 reads TGCGCCAGCAGCTTGAGTTGGGCCTCCTACGAGCAGTACTTC.

This clonotype appeared a few times. The chain joins TRBV4-1 to TRBJ2-5; 7 bases are shared with TRBD2. Per germline, CDR1 MGHRA and CDR2 YSYEKL. The CDR3 is 17 amino acids. Trimming took 0 bases from V and 0 from J; bases not matched to a gene: 7. As DNA, the CDR3 is TGCGCCAGCAGCCAAGATACGGCTAGCGGTCACCAAGAGACCCAGTACTTC. Amino acids: CASSQDTASGHQETQYF.

This clonotype was seen repeatedly, ten times or more. The chain combines TRBV20-1 with TRBJ2-7, with a weak D call TRBD2 (6 bases). Germline lookup yields CDR1 DFQATT and CDR2 SNEGSKA (reference sequence). The V and J ends lost 6 bases and 6 bases respectively, with 18 bases between them. The CDR3 loop spans 13 amino acids. DNA of the CDR3: TGCAGTGCGAAGGGCCCGACTAGGGGCGAGCAGTACTTC. It specifies CSAKGPTRGEQYF.

Comment on this clonotype: The CDR3 ends on some other residue instead of the conserved phenylalanine or tryptophan, so this is likely a read error. This chain joins TRBV18 and TRBJ1-1; D unresolved. The V and J ends lost 2 bases and 4 bases respectively, with 8 bases between them. The CDR3 is 13 residues long. The germline V gene encodes CDR1 KGHSH and CDR2 LQKENI. CDR3 amino acids: CASSPLIGTEAFV. CDR3 nucleotide sequence: TGTGCCAGCTCACCATTAATCGGCACTGAAGCTTTCGTT.

There are many counts of this clonotype. The CDR3 DNA is TGTGCCAGCAGCTTTCGGGGCACTGAAGCTTTCTTT. It is translated as CASSFRGTEAFF. The chain joins TRBV12-3 or TRBV12-4 to TRBJ1-1; D call uncertain. Trimming took 6 bases from V and 4 from J, leaving 9 bases between them. The CDR3 has 12 amino acids.

This clonotype occurred many times. The chain employs TRBV2 and TRBJ2-7, with 11 bases identical to TRBD2. This CDR3 is 15 amino acids long. The germline gives CDR1 SNHLY, CDR2 FYNNEI. V lost 6 bases to trimming and J lost 4 bases; unmatched junction nucleotides: 8. The CDR3 region is CASRRQIAGGYEQYF. The CDR3 nucleotides are TGTGCCAGCAGGCGCCAAATAGCGGGGGGGTACGAGCAGTACTTC.

This chain joins TRBV20-1 and TRBJ1-1; 7 bases fit TRBD1. The V gene end was trimmed by 2 bases and the J gene end by 3 bases; junction bases not matched to a gene: 6. The CDR3 totals 14 residues. Germline lookup yields CDR1 DFQATT and CDR2 SNEGSKA (reference sequence). The DNA for the CDR3 is TGCAGTGCTAGATCCCGGGACAGATACACTGAAGCTTTCTTT. Amino acids: CSARSRDRYTEAFF.

This clonotype was seen ten or more times. The V call is TRBV12-3 or TRBV12-4, the J call TRBJ1-3; 9 bases are shared with TRBD1. There are 16 residues in the CDR3. Germline trimming cut 3 bases from V and 5 bases from J; bases unmatched to any gene: 8. CDR3 residues: CASSFLSGTGRNTIYF. The CDR3 bases are TGTGCCAGCAGTTTTTTATCAGGGACAGGGCGAAACACCATATATTTT.

As for this clonotype: A much larger clone lies one base from this, so it may be a read error. This sequence joins TRBV5-1 and TRBJ2-7, with D unclear. V was pared by 0 bases and J by 4 bases, with 8 bases between. The CDR3 extends over 13 amino acids. Per germline, CDR1 SGHRS and CDR2 YFSETQ. This chain's CDR3 is CASSLERLYEQYF. The DNA for the CDR3 is TGCGCCAGCAGCTTGGAGAGGTTGTACGAGCAGTACTTC.

The chain carries TRBV6-5 and TRBJ1-1; D is ambiguous. CDR1 is MNHEY, CDR2 SVGAGI, per germline. The CDR3 spans 17 residues. V lost 0 bases, J lost 4 bases, and 18 bases lay in between. In DNA form, the CDR3 reads TGTGCCAGCAGTTACTCGATTAGCGGTCCCCGGGGCACTGAAGCTTTCTTT. Translating it yields CASSYSISGPRGTEAFF.

This clonotype was picked up a small number of times. The chain employs TRBV5-1 and TRBJ1-5; D unresolved. CDR3 length: 15 amino acids. Germline V gene sequence: CDR1 SGHRS, CDR2 YFSETQ. Trimming pared 0 bases from V and 5 bases from J, leaving 12 bases between. Written as DNA, the CDR3 is TGCGCCAGCAGCTTGGAAGGGTGGGATGATCAGCCCCAGCATTTT. Its protein product is CASSLEGWDDQPQHF. The full variable domain, in which reference TRBV5-1 and TRBJ1-5 provide the parts outside the CDR3, is KAGVTQTPRYLIKTRGQQVTLSCSPISGHRSVSWYQQTPGQGLQFLFEYFSETQRNKGNFPGRFSGRQFSNSRSEMNVSTLELGDSALYLCASSLEGWDDQPQHFGDGTRLSIL.

This clonotype has a count of ten or more. The chain combines TRBV11-1 with TRBJ2-2; 7 bases align to TRBD1. After removal of 5 bases from V and 2 bases from J, the junction contained 8 bases not matched to a gene. In germline, CDR1 is SGHAT, CDR2 FQDESV (reference sequence). This CDR3 contains 16 residues. CDR3 region: CASSPIGQENTGELFF. DNA of the CDR3: TGTGCCAGCAGCCCAATCGGACAGGAAAACACCGGGGAGCTGTTTTTT.

Ten or more counts support this clonotype. This sequence joins TRBV20-1 and TRBJ1-2; maybe TRBD1 (5 bases). This CDR3 has 14 amino acids. Germline V gene lookup returns CDR1 DFQATT and CDR2 SNEGSKA (reference sequence). Trimming shortened V by 1 base and J by 3 bases, and 12 bases separated the two germline ends. CDR3 residues: CSARVAGLDYGYTF. CDR3 DNA: TGCAGTGCTAGAGTGGCAGGGTTGGACTATGGCTACACCTTC.

This clonotype was counted at least ten times. This chain connects TRBV6-2 or TRBV6-3 to TRBJ2-4; TRBD2 matches 8 bases. The germline gives CDR1 MNHEY, CDR2 SVGEGT. There are 14 residues in the CDR3. V trimming: 4 bases; J trimming: 7 bases; junction bases outside the gene matches: 6. In DNA form, the CDR3 reads TGTGCCAGCAGTTCAACGGGGGGGATCAACATTCAGTACTTC. It specifies CASSSTGGINIQYF.

The chain has TRBV19 and TRBJ2-7; TRBD1 aligns across 12 bases. The junction had 6 bases not matched to a gene; V was cut back by 6 bases and J by 3 bases. This CDR3 comprises 15 residues. Germline assignment: CDR1 LNHDA and CDR2 SQIVND (reference sequence). This chain's CDR3 is CASRPGTGGFYEQYF. In DNA form, the CDR3 reads TGTGCCAGTAGACCTGGGACAGGGGGCTTCTACGAGCAGTACTTC.

This clonotype was detected ten times or more. The rearrangement joins TRBV6-2 or TRBV6-3 to TRBJ1-5, with unresolved D. Trimming cost V 7 bases and J 6 bases, with 13 bases left between them. There are 13 residues in the CDR3. Per the germline V gene, CDR1 is MNHEY and CDR2 is SVGEGT. DNA for the CDR3: TGTGCCAGCACCACGTACCGGGGTCAGCCCCAGCATTTT. Amino acids: CASTTYRGQPQHF.